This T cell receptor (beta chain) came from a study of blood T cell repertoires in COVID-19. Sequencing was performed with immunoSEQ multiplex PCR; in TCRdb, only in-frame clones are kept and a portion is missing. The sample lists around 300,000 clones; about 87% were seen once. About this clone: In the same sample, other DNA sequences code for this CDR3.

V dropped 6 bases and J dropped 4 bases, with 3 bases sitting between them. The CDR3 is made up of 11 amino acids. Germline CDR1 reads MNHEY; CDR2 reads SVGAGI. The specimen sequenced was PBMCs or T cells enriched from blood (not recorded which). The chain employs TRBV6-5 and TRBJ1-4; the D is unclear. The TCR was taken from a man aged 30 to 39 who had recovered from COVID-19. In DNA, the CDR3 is TGTGCCAGCAGCAGTAATGAAAAACTGTTTTTT. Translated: CASSSNEKLFF.